The next 29 T cell receptor beta chains were all read from a single sample in a study of CD8 T cells in ankylosing spondylitis. TCRdb passed the 5' RACE reads through MiXCR, listing each CDR3 protein once. This table has about 130,000 distinct CDR3 sequences, over 6.5% appearing once. The sequenced sample consisted of blood, either unsorted or a sorted T cell fraction (not recorded which). The receptors shown here come from a male donor with ankylosing spondylitis or in good health (not recorded which).

This clonotype was counted many times. V usage is TRBV6-5 and J usage is TRBJ2-7, with 10 bases identical to TRBD2. The V and J ends lost 0 bases and 4 bases, in that order; junction bases with no gene match: 12. This CDR3 contains 18 residues. From germline, CDR1 is MNHEY and CDR2 SVGAGI. The CDR3 here is CASSYSVSSPSGSYEQYF. Written as DNA, the CDR3 is TGTGCCAGCAGTTACTCGGTATCTTCCCCTAGCGGGAGTTACGAGCAGTACTTC.

Ten or more counts support this clonotype. This chain uses TRBV7-2 with TRBJ2-5; the match to TRBD2 covers 10 bases. The CDR3 loop spans 15 amino acids. Germline V lookup: CDR1 SGHTA, CDR2 FQGNSA. The V gene end was trimmed by 3 bases and the J gene end by 0 bases; junction bases not matched to a gene: 1. The CDR3 nucleotides are TGTGCCAGCAGCTTGACTAGCGGGTACCAAGAGACCCAGTACTTC. This codes for CASSLTSGYQETQYF.

This clonotype was recorded many times. The chain joins TRBV5-1 to TRBJ2-7; TRBD1 aligns across 8 bases. The ends lost 4 bases at V and 5 bases at J; junction bases unmatched: 5. The germline V gene encodes CDR1 SGHRS and CDR2 YFSETQ. The CDR3 runs 13 residues. CDR3 residues: CASSDDRGHEQYF. The CDR3, as DNA: TGCGCCAGCAGCGATGACAGGGGTCACGAGCAGTACTTC. Supplemented by reference TRBV5-1 and TRBJ2-7, the full variable domain reads KAGVTQTPRYLIKTRGQQVTLSCSPISGHRSVSWYQQTPGQGLQFLFEYFSETQRNKGNFPGRFSGRQFSNSRSEMNVSTLELGDSALYLCASSDDRGHEQYFGPGTRLTVT.

This clonotype was counted at least ten times. The chain joins TRBV5-5 to TRBJ2-6; D is unresolved. V was clipped by 4 bases and J by 0 bases, with 8 bases between them. This CDR3 is 15 amino acids long. The germline V gene encodes CDR1 SGHKS and CDR2 YYEKEE (reference sequence). The CDR3 nucleotides are TGTGCCAGCAGCCGGGCTATCTCTGGGGCCAACGTCCTGACTTTC. This codes for CASSRAISGANVLTF.

This clonotype was recorded many times. The chain uses TRBV5-1 and TRBJ1-4; 8 nucleotides agree with TRBD1. Germline CDR1 and CDR2: SGHRS and YFSETQ. The CDR3 covers 14 residues. Losses at the gene ends were 3 bases for V and 5 bases for J; bases not matched to a gene: 3. CDR3 loop: CASSWTGKNEKLFF. In nucleotides, the CDR3 is TGCGCCAGCAGCTGGACAGGGAAGAATGAAAAACTGTTTTTT.

This clonotype was counted many times. The chain couples TRBV16 to TRBJ2-6; D unclear. CDR1 and CDR2 from the germline V gene are KGHSY and FQNENV. The V gene lost 0 bases and the J gene lost 2 bases, with 8 bases spanning the gap. The CDR3 contains 16 residues. DNA of the CDR3: TGTGCCAGCAGCCAATCGGGGAAGGCTGGGGCCAACGTCCTGACTTTC. Amino acids: CASSQSGKAGANVLTF.

The CDR3 region has the DNA TGTGCCAGCAGCGTAACGGTTAGTACTGAAGCTTTCTTT. Its protein product is CASSVTVSTEAFF. The V and J genes are TRBV9 and TRBJ1-1; D remains ambiguous. Germline lookup yields CDR1 SGDLS and CDR2 YYNGEE. Trimming took 1 base from V and 5 from J, leaving 9 bases between them. The CDR3 loop spans 13 amino acids.

This clonotype occurred many times. This chain joins TRBV20-1 and TRBJ2-7; D assignment may be TRBD1 or TRBD2 (7 bases each). Germline CDR1 is DFQATT and CDR2 is SNEGSKA (reference sequence). The CDR3 is 15 amino acids. Deletions cut 5 bases from V and 0 bases from J, with 17 bases between. CDR3 protein: CSAQGGASGSYEQYF. In DNA, the CDR3 is TGCAGTGCTCAGGGGGGGGCTAGCGGCTCCTACGAGCAGTACTTC.

This clonotype was observed at least ten times. The chain recombines TRBV7-3 with TRBJ2-1, with TRBD2 identical over 12 bases. The length of the CDR3 is 15 residues. The ends lost 5 bases at V and 4 bases at J; junction bases unmatched: 3. Per the germline V gene, CDR1 is SGHTA and CDR2 is FQGTGA. The CDR3 DNA follows: TGTGCCAGCAGCCGGACTAGCGGGATATACAATGAGCAGTTCTTC. Translated: CASSRTSGIYNEQFF. The full variable domain, its missing parts supplied by reference TRBV7-3 and TRBJ2-1, is GAGVSQTPSNKVTEKGKYVELRCDPISGHTALYWYRQSLGQGPEFLIYFQGTGAADDSGLPNDRFFAVRPEGSVSTLKIQRTERGDSAVYLCASSRTSGIYNEQFFGPGTRLTVL.

The chain carries TRBV3-1 and TRBJ1-3; D remains ambiguous. Trimming shortened V by 0 bases and J by 4 bases, and 4 bases separated the two germline ends. There are 13 residues in the CDR3. Germline V gene lookup returns CDR1 LGHDT and CDR2 YNNKEL (reference sequence). The CDR3 here is CASSQDDGNTIYF. CDR3 nucleotide sequence: TGTGCCAGCAGCCAAGATGACGGAAACACCATATATTTT.

The V call is TRBV11-2, the J call TRBJ1-5, with D unclear. CDR3 length equals 15 residues. Trimming pared 1 base from V and 7 bases from J, leaving 14 bases between. Per the germline V gene, CDR1 is SGHAT and CDR2 is FQNNGV. CDR3 coding DNA: TGTGCCAGCAGCTTAGGAAGCGGTCGTGGGCAGCCCCAGCATTTT. This gives the protein CASSLGSGRGQPQHF. Filled out from reference TRBV11-2 and TRBJ1-5, the complete variable domain reads EAGVAQSPRYKIIEKRQSVAFWCNPISGHATLYWYQQILGQGPKLLIQFQNNGVVDDSQLPKDRFSAERLKGVDSTLKIQPAKLEDSAVYLCASSLGSGRGQPQHFGDGTRLSIL.

This clonotype was detected ten times or more. The V call is TRBV12-3 or TRBV12-4, the J call TRBJ2-5, with D maybe TRBD2 (6 bases). This CDR3 region has 15 residues. Trimming shortened V by 4 bases and J by 4 bases, and 16 bases separated the two germline ends. CDR3: CASSSHYKGGETQYF. DNA of the CDR3: TGTGCCAGCAGTTCTCACTACAAGGGAGGAGAGACCCAGTACTTC.

This clonotype was observed a few times. This chain connects TRBV11-2 to TRBJ2-1, with TRBD2 matching 8 bases. Trimming cost V 3 bases and J 3 bases; bases outside gene matches: 1. CDR1 is SGHAT, CDR2 FQNNGV, per germline. CDR3 length: 14 residues. DNA of the CDR3: TGTGCCAGCAGCTTCGGGACTAGCTACAATGAGCAGTTCTTC. Translating it yields CASSFGTSYNEQFF.

This clonotype has at least ten counts. The chain combines TRBV4-1 with TRBJ2-1; D possibly corresponds to TRBD1 (6 bases). V was clipped by 6 bases and J by 8 bases, with 17 bases between them. CDR1 and CDR2 from the germline V gene are MGHRA and YSYEKL. This CDR3 comprises 14 residues. The CDR3 DNA is TGCGCCAGCAGGAGGACCAGGGGCCTCGATGAGCAGTTCTTC. Translated, it gives CASRRTRGLDEQFF.

The chain couples TRBV5-8 to TRBJ1-1; D gene unclear. CDR3 length: 13 amino acids. Germline CDR1 and CDR2: SGHTS and YDEGEE. Trimming removed 0 bases at V and 8 bases at J, with 11 bases between. For the CDR3, the DNA is TGTGCCAGCAGCTTGGCCCCTCGCAGAGAAGCTTTCTTT. It translates to CASSLAPRREAFF.

This clonotype has a handful of counts. The rearrangement joins TRBV30 to TRBJ1-5, with 8 bases fitting TRBD1. Germline-derived CDR1 and CDR2 are GTSNPN and SVGIG (reference sequence). CDR3 length: 15 amino acids. V lost 3 bases to trimming and J lost 2 bases; unmatched junction nucleotides: 6. The CDR3 loop reads CAWSQDRAGNQPQHF. CDR3 sequence (DNA): TGTGCCTGGAGCCAGGACAGGGCTGGCAATCAGCCCCAGCATTTT.

Many counts were recorded for this clonotype. The chain couples TRBV20-1 to TRBJ2-3; 7 positions agree with TRBD2. The V and J ends lost 1 base and 4 bases, in that order; junction bases with no gene match: 5. The CDR3 has 14 residues. The germline V gene has CDR1 DFQATT and CDR2 SNEGSKA (reference sequence). The CDR3 DNA follows: TGCAGTGCTAGAGGTGCGGGACTATCAGATACGCAGTATTTT. Amino acids: CSARGAGLSDTQYF.

Ten or more counts support this clonotype. The chain joins TRBV20-1 to TRBJ1-5, with D hard to call. This CDR3 is 12 amino acids long. Germline CDR1 reads DFQATT; CDR2 reads SNEGSKA (reference sequence). V lost 0 bases, J lost 7 bases, and 7 bases lay in between. The CDR3 sequence: CSARDLGQPQHF. CDR3 nucleotides: TGCAGTGCTAGAGATTTAGGCCAGCCCCAGCATTTT.

In this sample, this clonotype turned up many times. The chain combines TRBV12-3 or TRBV12-4 with TRBJ2-1, with D possibly being TRBD1 or TRBD2 (6 bases each). V was clipped by 3 bases and J by 5 bases, with 14 bases between them. The CDR3 length is 15 residues. The CDR3 loop reads CASSLGASANNEQFF. The CDR3 nucleotides read TGTGCCAGCAGTTTGGGGGCTAGCGCAAACAATGAGCAGTTCTTC.

This clonotype has at least ten counts. The J gene is TRBJ1-2, the V gene TRBV15, with unresolved D. CDR1 is LNHNV and CDR2 is YYDKDF in the germline V gene (reference sequence). Trimming stripped 0 bases from V and 6 bases from J, with 8 bases between. CDR3 length: 13 amino acids. CDR3 nucleotide sequence: TGTGCCACCAGCAGAGATCCGGCCGATGGCTACACCTTC. This gives the protein CATSRDPADGYTF. Full variable domain (missing parts from reference TRBV15 and TRBJ1-2): DAMVIQNPRYQVTQFGKPVTLSCSQTLNHNVMYWYQQKSSQAPKLLFHYYDKDFNNEADTPDNFQSRRPNTSFCFLDIRSPGLGDTAMYLCATSRDPADGYTFGSGTRLTVV.

In its sample, this clonotype was seen many times. Here the CDR3 DNA reads TGTGCCAGCAGTGTGAGCGGGAGCTCCTACAATGAGCAGTTCTTC. Translation: CASSVSGSSYNEQFF. The chain combines TRBV12-3 or TRBV12-4 with TRBJ2-1, with 8 bases identical to TRBD2. The CDR3 covers 15 residues. V dropped 5 bases and J dropped 0; count of bases not matched to a gene: 3.

The chain is built from TRBV10-1 and TRBJ2-7; D might be TRBD1 or TRBD2, each matching 5 bases. In germline, CDR1 is WNHNN, CDR2 SYGVQD (reference sequence). V was clipped by 0 bases and J by 9 bases, with 9 bases between them. CDR3 length equals 12 residues. CDR3 bases: TGCGCCAGCAGTGAGTCCGACGGGGCGCAGTACTTC. This translates into CASSESDGAQYF.

This clonotype was detected ten times or more. The rearrangement uses TRBV3-1 and TRBJ1-2; D is unclear. Trimming left V 4 bases short and J 4 bases short, with 13 bases between. Germline CDR1 and CDR2: LGHDT and YNNKEL (reference sequence). This CDR3 contains 14 residues. CDR3 coding DNA: TGTGCCAGCAGCCCATGTCCTTCAGGCTATGGCTACACCTTC. It translates to CASSPCPSGYGYTF.

This clonotype is medium-sized within its sample. The V call is TRBV5-1, the J call TRBJ2-1; D not certain. Trimming removed 0 bases from V and 1 base from J, with 8 bases in between. Germline V lookup: CDR1 SGHRS, CDR2 YFSETQ. This CDR3 has 15 residues. The CDR3 bases are TGCGCCAGCAGCTTGGCGGTGGGGTCCTACAATGAGCAGTTCTTC. Its protein product is CASSLAVGSYNEQFF.

This clonotype came up many times. CDR3 in amino acids: CASSQDRDTEAFF. The CDR3 DNA reads as TGTGCCAGCAGCCAGGACAGGGACACTGAAGCTTTCTTT. This chain uses TRBV7-6 with TRBJ1-1; TRBD1 aligns across 8 bases. J gave up 3 bases and V 5 bases, and 2 bases lay outside the gene matches. The germline V gene encodes CDR1 SGHVS and CDR2 FNYEAQ. The CDR3 totals 13 residues.

This clonotype has ten or more counts. This rearrangement joins TRBV7-8 to TRBJ2-1; D could derive from TRBD1 or TRBD2 (5 bases each). Germline loops: CDR1 SGHVS, CDR2 FQNEAQ. This CDR3 spans 14 amino acids. V lost 1 base and J 7 bases, leaving 11 bases between the germline ends. CDR3 region: CASSLGGSKNEQFF. Here the CDR3 DNA reads TGTGCCAGCAGCTTAGGGGGGAGCAAAAATGAGCAGTTCTTC.

This clonotype was seen ten or more times. The genes are TRBV25-1 and TRBJ2-2; 8 nucleotides line up with TRBD2. The germline V gene has CDR1 MGHDK and CDR2 SYGVNS. The CDR3 is 18 residues long. V was pared by 7 bases and J by 2 bases, with 15 bases of the junction left unmatched. In DNA form, the CDR3 reads TGTGCCAGCAAATTCGACTTCGGGGGGGCAATCAACACCGGGGAGCTGTTTTTT. It encodes CASKFDFGGAINTGELFF.

This clonotype was seen ten or more times. This chain uses TRBV7-2 with TRBJ2-3; D remains unclear. Per germline, CDR1 SGHTA and CDR2 FQGNSA. This CDR3 has 15 amino acids. Trimming removed 5 bases at V and 2 bases at J, with 14 bases between. The CDR3 sequence is CASSPGSYFTDTQYF. In nucleotides, the CDR3 is TGTGCCAGCAGCCCCGGGTCTTACTTCACAGATACGCAGTATTTT.

This clonotype was detected ten times or more. The CDR3 sequence is CASSPSGRTHNEQFF. DNA for the CDR3: TGTGCCAGCAGCCCCAGCGGGAGGACCCACAATGAGCAGTTCTTC. This rearrangement joins TRBV7-6 to TRBJ2-1; the match to TRBD2 covers 9 bases. The CDR3 totals 15 residues. Germline lookup yields CDR1 SGHVS and CDR2 FNYEAQ. V lost 5 bases, J lost 5 bases, and 7 bases stayed unmatched.